The entry that follows covers one T cell receptor (beta chain) sequence. Its specific antigen is unknown. There are no base qualities to consult, and no much larger clone falls within one base. The CDR3 spans 15 residues, from the cysteine through the phenylalanine. The entry retains the CDR3 DNA only, 45 bases that are in frame from base 1. V and J lose 1 base and 4 bases, and a span of 11 bases separates them. As encoded in the germline V gene, CDR1 is MNHNS while CDR2 is SASEGT. The data were obtained in a study of OX40 agonist ivuxolimab in advanced cancers. The study in broad terms: Ivuxolimab was an agonistic, fully human IgG2 monoclonal antibody directed against OX40 (CD134), a costimulatory receptor. Intravenous ivuxolimab was administered to patients every 2 weeks at six dose levels: 0.01, 0.1, 0.3, 1.5, 3 and 10 mg/kg. Patients were allowed to have had prior anti-PD-1, anti-PD-L1 or anti-CTLA-4 therapy, and around 40% of the dose-escalation patients had previously received checkpoint inhibitors. Of the roughly 50 dose-escalation patients, hepatocellular carcinoma was present in around 19, melanoma in some 15, renal cell carcinoma in 9 and head and neck cancer in 9. The monotherapy dose-escalation portion (N ≈ 57 patients) of the phase I ivuxolimab trial is reported in the paper. Partial responses were achieved by three dose-escalation patients, of whom one had hepatocellular carcinoma and two had cutaneous melanoma. In the dose-escalation cohort, 70% to 85% of patients were male, and the mean age was approximately 60 years with a range of about 20 to 90. The purpose of peripheral TCRbeta sequencing was to test whether ivuxolimab changed TCR sequence diversity and led to clonal T-cell expansion. What the work shows at the level of the full study, not this receptor alone: After ivuxolimab, expanded clones were on average more numerous among CD8+ T cells than among CD4+ T cells. The antigen specificity of the clonally expanded peripheral T cells was not determined. Low levels of normalized T-cell clonal expansion were also seen in some patients who did not respond. In partial responders in the 0.1-3.0 mg/kg groups, normalized peripheral clonal expansion was found to be among the lowest, especially among CD8+ T cells. At doses from 0.1 to 3.0 mg/kg, clonal expansion was seen in both CD4+ and CD8+ blood T cells between baseline and week 6.

Genomic DNA was isolated from the sorted cells so that the TCRbeta CDR3 region could be sequenced. The immunoSEQ Assay was used for sequencing of TCRbeta CDR3 regions. TCRdb holds this immuneACCESS table with in-frame rearrangements only. Some clones are missing; in checked studies, unresolved V genes explain under half, and the rest has no known cause. This sample comprises around 100,000 clones, 90% of them detected only once. 0.15% to 0.2% of the sample goes to the ten largest clones. The trial excluded patients who had a history of autoimmune disease or were on systemic immunosuppression. Peripheral blood for TCR sequencing was collected from all dose cohorts at baseline, on cycle 4 day 1, and on cycle 7 day 1. The samples were drawn from a first-in-human, open-label, multicenter phase I dose-escalation trial of ivuxolimab. The trial enrolled adults with locally advanced or metastatic head and neck squamous cell, hepatocellular, melanoma or renal cell carcinoma. Before TCR sequencing, CD4+ and CD8+ T cells were separately sorted from peripheral blood.

The clonotype originates from an adult with an advanced solid tumor such as melanoma, head and neck, liver or kidney cancer. The material was CD4+ or CD8+ T cells sorted from blood, obtained in a trial of the OX40 agonist ivuxolimab. Rearrangement joined TRBV6-1 to TRBJ1-3; the D gene is perhaps TRBD1, on 6 matching bases. The CDR3 in this case is CASSEGGGPGNTIYF. The nucleotide sequence reads as follows: TGTGCCAGCAGTGAAGGTGGGGGCCCGGGAAACACCATATATTTT.